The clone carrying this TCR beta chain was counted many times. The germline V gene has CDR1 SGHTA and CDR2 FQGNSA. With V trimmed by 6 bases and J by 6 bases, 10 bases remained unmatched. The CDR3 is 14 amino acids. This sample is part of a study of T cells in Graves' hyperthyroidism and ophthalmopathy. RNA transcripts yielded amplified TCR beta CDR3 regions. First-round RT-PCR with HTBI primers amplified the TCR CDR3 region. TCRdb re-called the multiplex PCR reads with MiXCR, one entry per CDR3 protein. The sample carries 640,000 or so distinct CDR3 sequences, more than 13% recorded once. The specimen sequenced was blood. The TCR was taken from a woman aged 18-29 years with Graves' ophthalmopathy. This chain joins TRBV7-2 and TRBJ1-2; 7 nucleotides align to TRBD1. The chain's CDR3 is CASSRQGAGDGYTF. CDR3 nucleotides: TGTGCCAGCAGTCGACAGGGCGCGGGCGATGGCTACACCTTC.